This TCR beta chain stems from a study of memory CD8 T cells in hepatitis C reinfection. Study details: Peak reinfection samples were taken 3 to 8 weeks after detection. Study conclusions and caveats: With roughly five donors, public clonotype conclusions could not be definitive.

The sample's time point: peak reinfection, 3 to 8 weeks after reinfection detection. The sorted cells went straight to TCR sequencing with no prior in vitro expansion. People who inject drugs from Montreal's HEPCO study were the donors. Total naive CD8 T cells were sorted as viable CD3+ CD8+ CD45RO- cells from two donors. The method was immunoSEQ multiplex PCR; TCRdb's version includes in-frame clones alone and lacks a portion of them. The table has some 40,000 clones, 88% seen once. Comments on this clone: The antigen remains undetermined.

Sample: naive CD8+ T cells sorted from blood. The TCR originated in a man between 18 and 29 years old with hepatitis C virus infection.

The CDR3 nucleotides are TGTGCCAGCAGCTACGGACTATTCAATGAGCAGTTCTTC. Translating gives CASSYGLFNEQFF. This sequence joins TRBV7-9 and TRBJ2-1, with D maybe TRBD2 (6 bases). Trimming took 4 bases from V and 6 from J, leaving 10 bases between them. Germline V gives CDR1 SEHNR, CDR2 FQNEAQ (reference sequence). The CDR3 has 13 residues.